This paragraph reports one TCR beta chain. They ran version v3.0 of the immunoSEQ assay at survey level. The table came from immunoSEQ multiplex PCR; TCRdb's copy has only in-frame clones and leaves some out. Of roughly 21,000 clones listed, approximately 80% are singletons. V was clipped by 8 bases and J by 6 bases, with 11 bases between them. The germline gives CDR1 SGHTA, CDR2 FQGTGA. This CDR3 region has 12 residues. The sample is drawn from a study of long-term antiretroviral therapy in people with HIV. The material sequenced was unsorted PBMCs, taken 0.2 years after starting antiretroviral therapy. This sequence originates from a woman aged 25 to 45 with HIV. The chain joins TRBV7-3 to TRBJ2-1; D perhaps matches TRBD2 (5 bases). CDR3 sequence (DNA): TGTGCCAGCGCAAATCGGGGCAATGAGCAGTTCTTC. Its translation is CASANRGNEQFF. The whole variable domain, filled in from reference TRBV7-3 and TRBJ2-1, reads GAGVSQTPSNKVTEKGKYVELRCDPISGHTALYWYRQSLGQGPEFLIYFQGTGAADDSGLPNDRFFAVRPEGSVSTLKIQRTERGDSAVYLCASANRGNEQFFGPGTRLTVL.